The 9 T cell receptor beta chains reported below all come from one sample, sequenced in a study of T cell responses to AZD1222 COVID-19 vaccine. The method was immunoSEQ multiplex PCR; TCRdb's version includes in-frame clones alone and lacks a portion of them. Among 110,000 to 150,000 clones, approximately 92% were seen once, and the ten largest hold about 3%. The specimen comprised peripheral blood, sampled on day 0 of AZD1222 vaccination. The origin of the receptors is an adult in good health.

The chain couples TRBV5-1 to TRBJ2-3; the D gene is possibly TRBD2 (6 bases). V was clipped by 5 bases and J by 0 bases, with 13 bases between them. The CDR3 sequence is 15 residues long. In germline, CDR1 is SGHRS, CDR2 YFSETQ. The CDR3 sequence is CASRPRGLSTDTQYF. CDR3 in DNA: TGCGCCAGCAGGCCTCGGGGACTTAGCACAGATACGCAGTATTTT.

This clone showed up just once. This chain joins TRBV5-1 and TRBJ1-4; 7 bases agree with TRBD1. The CDR3 extends over 15 amino acids. Germline V gene data show CDR1 as SGHRS and CDR2 as YFSETQ. V gave up 4 bases and J gave up 3 bases; unmatched junction bases: 6. The CDR3 DNA sequence: TGCGCCAGCAGCCCGAGACAGGGCTCTAATGAAAAACTGTTTTTT. It translates to CASSPRQGSNEKLFF.

This clone appeared once. The V gene is TRBV6-5, the J gene TRBJ2-7; a possible D gene is TRBD1 (6 bases). V shed 6 bases and J shed 5 bases, with 17 bases lying between them. CDR3 length: 14 amino acids. Germline CDR1 and CDR2: MNHEY and SVGAGI. The CDR3 loop reads CASRPSGHYHEQYF. CDR3 in DNA: TGTGCCAGCAGACCCTCGGGACATTACCACGAGCAGTACTTC.

The gene calls are TRBV28 and TRBJ1-2, with unresolved D. Germline CDR1 and CDR2: MDHEN and SYDVKM. The CDR3 is 14 amino acids. This chain's CDR3 is CASGRREANYGYTF. For the CDR3, the DNA is TGTGCTTCGGGCAGGAGAGAAGCTAACTATGGCTACACCTTC.

This CDR3 is CASSRKASPLHF. CDR3 sequence (DNA): TGTGCCAGCAGCCGAAAAGCCTCACCCCTCCACTTT. This chain joins TRBV5-8 and TRBJ1-6, with D uncertain. Per germline, CDR1 SGHTS and CDR2 YDEGEE. Trimming took off 4 bases at V and 10 bases at J, with 9 bases between the two ends. The CDR3 extends over 12 amino acids.

V is TRBV4-2 and J is TRBJ1-5; tentatively, D is TRBD1 (5 bases). From germline, CDR1 is LGHNA and CDR2 YNFKEQ. The CDR3 sequence is 15 residues long. The germline V and J ends were trimmed by 1 base and 6 bases, with 13 bases remaining between them. CDR3 amino acids: CASSQGGQGPQPQHF. The DNA of the CDR3 is TGTGCCAGCAGCCAAGGTGGGCAGGGCCCTCAGCCCCAGCATTTT.

The V call is TRBV28, the J call TRBJ2-1; D is uncertain. CDR1 MDHEN and CDR2 SYDVKM come from the germline V gene. Trimming took off 2 bases at V and 11 bases at J, with 13 bases between the two ends. The CDR3 has 13 residues. CDR3 sequence: CASSLDYREKQFF. The CDR3 nucleotides read TGTGCCAGCAGTTTAGATTACAGAGAAAAGCAGTTCTTC. The whole variable domain, filled in from reference TRBV28 and TRBJ2-1, reads DVKVTQSSRYLVKRTGEKVFLECVQDMDHENMFWYRQDPGLGLRLIYFSYDVKMKEKGDIPEGYSVSREKKERFSLILESASTNQTSMYLCASSLDYREKQFFGPGTRLTVL.

V usage is TRBV3-1 (or the pseudogene TRBV3-2) and J usage is TRBJ2-3; 8 bases map to TRBD2. CDR3 length: 15 residues. V shed 6 bases and J 5 bases; nucleotides not matched to a gene: 10. CDR1 and CDR2 from the germline V gene are LGHDT and YNNKEL (reference sequence). The CDR3 loop is CASSAWSGSQDTQYF. CDR3 DNA: TGTGCCAGCAGTGCTTGGAGCGGGAGTCAAGATACGCAGTATTTT.

The chain recombines TRBV9 with TRBJ2-3, with TRBD2 as a possible D gene (5 bases). The ends were cut back, 0 bases at V and 0 bases at J, with 8 bases in the middle. The CDR3 runs to 15 residues. The germline gives CDR1 SGDLS, CDR2 YYNGEE. The CDR3 region is CASSVGGMSTDTQYF. CDR3 DNA: TGTGCCAGCAGCGTAGGAGGGATGAGCACAGATACGCAGTATTTT.